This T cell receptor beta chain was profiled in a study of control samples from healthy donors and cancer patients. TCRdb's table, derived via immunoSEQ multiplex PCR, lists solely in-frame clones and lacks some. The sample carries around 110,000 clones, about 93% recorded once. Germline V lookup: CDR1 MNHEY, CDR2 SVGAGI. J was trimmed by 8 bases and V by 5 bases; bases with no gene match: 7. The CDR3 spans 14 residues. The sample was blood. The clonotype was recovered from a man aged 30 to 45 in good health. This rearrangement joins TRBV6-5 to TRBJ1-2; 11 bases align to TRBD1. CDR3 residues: CASSTGTGGIGYTF. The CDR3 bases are TGTGCCAGCAGTACCGGGACAGGGGGTATAGGCTACACCTTC.